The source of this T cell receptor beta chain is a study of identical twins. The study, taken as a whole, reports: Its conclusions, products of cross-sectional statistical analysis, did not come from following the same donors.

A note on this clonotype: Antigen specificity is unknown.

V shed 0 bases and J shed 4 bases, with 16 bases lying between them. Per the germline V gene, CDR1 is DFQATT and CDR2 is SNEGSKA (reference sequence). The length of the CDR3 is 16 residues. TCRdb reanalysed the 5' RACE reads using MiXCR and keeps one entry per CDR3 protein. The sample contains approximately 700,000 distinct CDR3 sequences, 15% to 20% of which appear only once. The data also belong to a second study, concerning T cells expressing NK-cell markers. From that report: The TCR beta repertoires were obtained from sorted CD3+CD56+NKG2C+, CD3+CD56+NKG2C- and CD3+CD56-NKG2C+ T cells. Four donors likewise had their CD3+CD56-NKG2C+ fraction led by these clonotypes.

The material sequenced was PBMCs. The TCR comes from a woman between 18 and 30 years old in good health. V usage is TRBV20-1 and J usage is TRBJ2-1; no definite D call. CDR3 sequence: CSARDWKGTRYNEQFF. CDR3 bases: TGCAGTGCTAGAGATTGGAAGGGTACGAGGTACAATGAGCAGTTCTTC.